The 8 T cell receptor beta chains below all came from one sample that was sequenced in a study of T cell responses to AZD1222 COVID-19 vaccine. Produced via immunoSEQ multiplex PCR; TCRdb's table is partial and in-frame only. This table holds 150,000 to 170,000 clones, 85% to 90% found once. Sequenced here: peripheral blood, sampled on day 0 of MenACWY control vaccination. All receptors come from an adult in good health.

The V and J genes are TRBV25-1 and TRBJ1-1; a possible D gene is TRBD1 (6 bases). The CDR3 runs 16 residues. Per the germline V gene, CDR1 is MGHDK and CDR2 is SYGVNS. Between the trimmed V and J ends, which lost 2 bases and 5 bases, there was a span of 18 bases. The CDR3 is CASSEHRDGVGTEAFF. Written as DNA, the CDR3 is TGTGCCAGCAGTGAACACAGGGATGGTGTTGGGACTGAAGCTTTCTTT.

This chain connects TRBV7-9 to TRBJ1-5; 9 nucleotides agree with TRBD1. The germline gives CDR1 SEHNR, CDR2 FQNEAQ (reference sequence). This CDR3 is built from 15 residues. J lost 9 bases, V lost 5 bases, and 11 bases had no gene match. The CDR3 DNA reads as TGTGCCAGCAGCCCTCGGACAGGGGCGGATGGGCCCCAGCATTTT. Translation gives CASSPRTGADGPQHF.

This sequence joins TRBV6-5 and TRBJ2-1, with D possibly TRBD1 on 6 matching bases. The CDR3 spans 15 residues. Germline V gene sequence: CDR1 MNHEY, CDR2 SVGAGI. V lost 6 bases to trimming and J lost 4 bases, with 16 bases between them. CDR3 in amino acids: CASRSWTEPYNEQFF. CDR3 sequence (DNA): TGTGCCAGCAGATCCTGGACAGAGCCGTACAATGAGCAGTTCTTC.

This clone was found a few times. The CDR3 protein is CASSDDSYGYTF. CDR3 DNA: TGTGCCAGCAGTGATGACAGCTATGGCTACACCTTC. The chain joins TRBV28 to TRBJ1-2, with a tentative D call TRBD1 (5 bases). Trimming left V 5 bases short and J 4 bases short, with 8 bases between. Germline values: CDR1 MDHEN, CDR2 SYDVKM. This CDR3 spans 12 amino acids.

This clone has only one observation. As DNA, the CDR3 is TGTGCCAGCTCACTAGGAGCGGGGACCCAAATCCAGTTCTTC. Translated, it gives CASSLGAGTQIQFF. The chain uses TRBV18 and TRBJ2-1; TRBD2 agrees at 7 bases. The V and J ends lost 4 bases and 13 bases, in that order; junction bases with no gene match: 13. Germline V gene sequence: CDR1 KGHSH, CDR2 LQKENI. This CDR3 comprises 14 residues.

The V gene is TRBV2, the J gene TRBJ1-2; D is possibly TRBD1 (6 bases). This CDR3 contains 15 residues. V lost 6 bases to trimming and J lost 7 bases, with 21 bases between them. The germline V gene encodes CDR1 SNHLY and CDR2 FYNNEI. The CDR3 loop is CASRGGGHYTGGYTF. For the CDR3, the DNA is TGTGCCAGCAGGGGAGGGGGACACTACACAGGTGGCTACACCTTC.

This chain uses TRBV27 with TRBJ2-3, with 10 bases that match TRBD1. CDR1 and CDR2 from the germline V gene are MNHEY and SMNVEV (reference sequence). Trimming cost V 6 bases and J 9 bases; bases outside gene matches: 12. The CDR3 consists of 15 residues. CDR3 nucleotide sequence: TGTGCCAGCAGCACCGGGACAGGGGCCCGGGGCACGCAGTATTTT. Amino acid sequence: CASSTGTGARGTQYF.

The chain uses TRBV4-1 and TRBJ2-2, with D possibly being TRBD2 (7 bases). The germline V and J ends were trimmed by 2 bases and 3 bases, with 19 bases remaining between them. Germline CDR1 MGHRA, CDR2 YSYEKL. The CDR3 covers 18 residues. The CDR3 loop is CASSQLWGGPRDTGELFF. The CDR3 bases are TGCGCCAGCAGCCAATTATGGGGGGGGCCCAGGGACACCGGGGAGCTGTTTTTT.